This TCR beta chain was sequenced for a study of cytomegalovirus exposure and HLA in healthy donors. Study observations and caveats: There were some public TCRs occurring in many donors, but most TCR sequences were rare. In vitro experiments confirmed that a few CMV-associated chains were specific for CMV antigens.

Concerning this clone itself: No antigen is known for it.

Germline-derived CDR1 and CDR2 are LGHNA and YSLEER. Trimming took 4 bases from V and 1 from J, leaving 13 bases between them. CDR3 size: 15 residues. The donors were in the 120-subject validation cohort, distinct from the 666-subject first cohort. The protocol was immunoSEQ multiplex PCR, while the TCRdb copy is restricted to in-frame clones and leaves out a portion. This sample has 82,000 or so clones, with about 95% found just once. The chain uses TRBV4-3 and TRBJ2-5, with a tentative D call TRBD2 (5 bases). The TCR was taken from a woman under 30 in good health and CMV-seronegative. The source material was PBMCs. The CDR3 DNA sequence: TGCGCCAGCAGCCCCCCCTGGACTGCCCAAGAGACCCAGTACTTC. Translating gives CASSPPWTAQETQYF.